This T cell receptor beta chain was sequenced for a study of neoadjuvant anti-PD-1 for oral cavity cancer. Regarding the study as a whole: Each response group had just a few patients in TCR analyses.

TCRdb keeps only in-frame clones here, not all; method: immunoSEQ multiplex PCR. The sample records 63,000 or so clones, about 86% being singletons. Time point denoted: after neoadjuvant nivolumab, at surgical resection. The CDR3 is made up of 13 amino acids. The ends were cut back, 1 base at V and 4 bases at J, with 6 bases in the middle. The V gene's germline CDR1 is SGHDT and CDR2 YYEEEE. This clone was counted between two and nine times. What it binds is not known. This sample comprised PBMCs, obtained after nivolumab (anti-PD-1) treatment. The origin of this receptor is a person between 40 and 79 years old with oral cavity squamous cell carcinoma. The chain is built from TRBV5-6 and TRBJ1-5; no clear D gene. The CDR3 loop is CASSLSENQPQHF. The DNA of the CDR3 is TGTGCCAGCAGCTTGTCAGAGAATCAGCCCCAGCATTTT.